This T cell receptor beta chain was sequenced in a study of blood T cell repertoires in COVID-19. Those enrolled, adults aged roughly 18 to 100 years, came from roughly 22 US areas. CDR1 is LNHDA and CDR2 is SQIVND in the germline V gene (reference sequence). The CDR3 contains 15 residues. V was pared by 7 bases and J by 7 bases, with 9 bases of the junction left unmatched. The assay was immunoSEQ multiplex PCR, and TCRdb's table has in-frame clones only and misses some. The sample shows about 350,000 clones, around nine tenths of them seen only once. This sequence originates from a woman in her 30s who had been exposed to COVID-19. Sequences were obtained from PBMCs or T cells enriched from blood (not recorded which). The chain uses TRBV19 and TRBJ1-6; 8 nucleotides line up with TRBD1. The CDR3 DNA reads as TGTGCCAGTACTGGGGACAGGAACTACAATTCACCCCTCCACTTT. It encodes CASTGDRNYNSPLHF.